This T cell receptor (beta chain) was identified in a study of cytomegalovirus exposure and HLA in healthy donors. Sequenced by immunoSEQ multiplex PCR; TCRdb stores in-frame clones only, minus some. In the table there are around 170,000 clones, approximately 90% of which are singletons. The CDR3 has 15 amino acids. Trimming took 5 bases from V and 3 from J, leaving 17 bases between them. Germline CDR1 and CDR2: MNHNY and SVGAGI (reference sequence). The sequenced material came from PBMCs. The TCR sequence derives from a young man in good health and CMV-seronegative. This chain joins TRBV6-6 and TRBJ2-7; a possible D gene is TRBD2 (6 bases). The CDR3 DNA reads as TGTGCCAGCAGTCAACGAGGGAGGAAAAACTACGAGCAGTACTTC. Its protein product is CASSQRGRKNYEQYF.